This T cell receptor (beta chain) was captured by sequencing in a study of blood T cell repertoires in COVID-19. The CDR3 extends over 16 amino acids. After removal of 6 bases from V and 7 bases from J, the junction contained 17 bases not matched to a gene. Germline CDR1 and CDR2: SGHTA and FQGTGA. Profiled with immunoSEQ multiplex PCR; TCRdb holds only in-frame clones, not every one. The table has about 250,000 clones, around 83% seen once; the top ten hold about 5%. Across 20 to 25 US areas, participants ranged in age from roughly 18 to 89 years. Participants in the exposed group had met a COVID-19 case in the 2 weeks before joining the study.

Sequenced: PBMCs or T cells enriched from blood (not recorded which). The V and J genes are TRBV7-3 and TRBJ1-2; TRBD1 aligns across 7 bases. The source of this sequence is a man between 35 and 55 years old who had been exposed to COVID-19. The CDR3 sequence is CASSQLDRIRIRGYTF. As DNA, the CDR3 is TGTGCCAGCAGTCAATTGGACAGGATAAGAATCCGTGGCTACACCTTC. Complete variable domain (other parts from reference TRBV7-3 and TRBJ1-2): GAGVSQTPSNKVTEKGKYVELRCDPISGHTALYWYRQSLGQGPEFLIYFQGTGAADDSGLPNDRFFAVRPEGSVSTLKIQRTERGDSAVYLCASSQLDRIRIRGYTFGSGTRLTVV.